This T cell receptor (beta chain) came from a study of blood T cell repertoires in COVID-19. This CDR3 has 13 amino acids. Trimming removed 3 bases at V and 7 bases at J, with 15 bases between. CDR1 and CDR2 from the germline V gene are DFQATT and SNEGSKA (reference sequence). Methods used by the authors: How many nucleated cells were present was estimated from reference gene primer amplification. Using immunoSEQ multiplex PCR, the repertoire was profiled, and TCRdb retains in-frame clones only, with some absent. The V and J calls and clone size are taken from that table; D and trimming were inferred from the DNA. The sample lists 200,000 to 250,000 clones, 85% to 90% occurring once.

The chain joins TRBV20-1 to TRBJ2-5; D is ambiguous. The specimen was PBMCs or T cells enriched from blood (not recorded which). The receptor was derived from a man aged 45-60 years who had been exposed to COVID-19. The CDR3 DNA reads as TGCAGTGCTAGTTTAAACCTTGGCGGGACCCAGTACTTC. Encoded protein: CSASLNLGGTQYF.